The 28 T cell receptor beta chains below come from one sample, sequenced in a study of blood T cells in healthy people across ages. Together with a sample-barcoded 5' primer, a J-beta primer mix was included in a second PCR lasting about 7 to 12 cycles. MiXCR, applied by TCRdb to the 5' RACE reads, yields one record per CDR3 protein. This sample yields fewer than 900,000 distinct CDR3 sequences, of which 49% are seen a single time; roughly 31% belongs to the top ten. The sequenced sample consisted of blood. The receptor source for this set is a woman aged 60-70 years in good health.

The V call is TRBV10-3, the J call TRBJ2-5; the match to TRBD2 covers 7 bases. The junction had 5 bases not matched to a gene; V was cut back by 8 bases and J by 2 bases. The CDR3 is 13 amino acids. CDR1 is ENHRY and CDR2 is SYGVKD in the germline V gene. The CDR3 DNA reads TGTGCCATCGCTACTAGCGTACAAGAGACCCAGTACTTC. This translates into CAIATSVQETQYF.

The chain employs TRBV11-2 and TRBJ2-7, with D possibly being TRBD1 (5 bases). The length of the CDR3 is 14 residues. CDR1 is SGHAT and CDR2 is FQNNGV in the germline V gene. Trimming shortened V by 2 bases and J by 3 bases, and 11 bases separated the two germline ends. This chain's CDR3 is CASSLTRGVYEQYF. The CDR3 bases are TGTGCCAGCAGCTTAACAAGGGGCGTCTACGAGCAGTACTTC.

The chain links TRBV20-1 to TRBJ2-1; D gene ambiguous. Germline V gene data show CDR1 as DFQATT and CDR2 as SNEGSKA (reference sequence). V lost 3 bases, J lost 0 bases, and 9 bases lay in between. The CDR3 consists of 14 residues. CDR3 nucleotide sequence: TGCAGTGCTAGGCAAGGTCCCTCCTACAATGAGCAGTTCTTC. Its protein product is CSARQGPSYNEQFF.

In regard to this clonotype: The DNA is left out, because the CDR3 cannot be placed on it with certainty; the CDR3 is given as TCRdb lists it. The chain couples TRBV2 to TRBJ2-3; the table gives TRBD1 as D, unverified against the DNA. The CDR3 adds up to 24 amino acids, both ends counted. Germline assignment: CDR1 SNHLY and CDR2 FYNNEI. CDR3 protein: CASREQGIAGYTFGSGTSTDTQYF.

The chain employs TRBV6-2 or TRBV6-3 and TRBJ2-5; 9 positions match TRBD2. There are 15 residues in the CDR3. The V segment lost 2 bases and the J segment 3 bases; nucleotides outside the gene matches: 4. Germline V CDR1 and CDR2: MNHEY, SVGEGT. CDR3 protein: CASSYISGRKETQYF. The CDR3, as DNA: TGTGCCAGCAGTTACATCAGCGGGAGGAAAGAGACCCAGTACTTC.

The V call is TRBV7-2, the J call TRBJ2-7; tentative D call: TRBD2 (6 bases). Germline CDR1 is SGHTA and CDR2 is FQGNSA. Trimming took off 2 bases at V and 7 bases at J, with 9 bases between the two ends. CDR3 length equals 12 residues. The CDR3 sequence is CASSLRAGEQYF. The CDR3 DNA sequence: TGTGCCAGCAGCTTAAGGGCGGGAGAGCAGTACTTC.

The rearrangement uses TRBV20-1 and TRBJ2-1, with D perhaps matching TRBD2 (6 bases). The CDR3 spans 15 residues. The V gene's germline CDR1 is DFQATT and CDR2 SNEGSKA (reference sequence). V dropped 3 bases and J dropped 8 bases, with 20 bases sitting between them. The CDR3 nucleotides are TGCAGTGCTAGTCGTTTCGGGGGAGGCGGCGATGAGCAGTTCTTC. Its translation is CSASRFGGGGDEQFF.

The chain employs TRBV11-3 and TRBJ2-3; D remains unclear. V dropped 5 bases and J dropped 5 bases, with 14 bases sitting between them. This CDR3 is built from 14 residues. Germline V gives CDR1 SGHNT, CDR2 YENEEA. CDR3 DNA sequence: TGTGCCAGCAGCCCCGGATGGGAAGGAGATACGCAGTATTTT. Translated, it gives CASSPGWEGDTQYF.

Concerning this clonotype itself: An end of the junction does not agree with germline; a read error may underlie this. The chain uses TRBV5-1 and TRBJ2-7, with 11 bases matching TRBD2. Germline V gene sequence: CDR1 SGHRS, CDR2 YFSETQ. This CDR3 is built from 17 residues. The CDR3 loop reads CASSSKLAGAFSYEQYF. The CDR3 bases are TGTGCCAGCAGCTCAAAACTAGCGGGAGCCTTCTCCTACGAGCAGTACTTC.

The chain couples TRBV20-1 to TRBJ2-1; D ambiguous. V gave up 3 bases and J gave up 2 bases, with 8 bases separating them. The CDR3 runs to 13 residues. Germline V gene lookup returns CDR1 DFQATT and CDR2 SNEGSKA (reference sequence). CDR3 DNA: TGCAGTGCTAGTTCACGTACCTACAATGAGCAGTTCTTC. Residues: CSASSRTYNEQFF.

This clonotype occurred many times. This chain joins TRBV29-1 and TRBJ2-5; D remains unclear. The CDR3 totals 12 residues. V lost 5 bases to trimming and J lost 3 bases, with 10 bases between them. Looked up from germline, CDR1 is SQVTM and CDR2 is ANQGSEA. The chain's CDR3 is CSVTGSKETQYF. The DNA for the CDR3 is TGCAGCGTTACCGGTTCCAAAGAGACCCAGTACTTC.

This clonotype came up a few times. This chain joins TRBV6-2 or TRBV6-3 and TRBJ2-5; a possible D gene is TRBD2 (5 bases). Germline lookup yields CDR1 MNHEY and CDR2 SVGEGT. The V end lost 6 bases, the J end lost 11 bases, and 22 bases lay between the germline ends. The CDR3 spans 14 residues. The CDR3 nucleotides are TGTGCCAGCAGACGGCCGGAGGTTTTTTGTGAGCAGTACTTC. This codes for CASRRPEVFCEQYF.

This sequence joins TRBV3-1 and TRBJ2-4, with 7 bases matching TRBD1. Near its end, the DNA agrees better with TRBJ2-7, so the J call may be wrong. Per the germline V gene, CDR1 is LGHDT and CDR2 is YNNKEL (reference sequence). This CDR3 has 15 amino acids. CDR3 sequence: CASSQFRDRTYEQYF. As DNA, the CDR3 is TGTGCCAGCAGCCAATTTCGGGACAGAACCTACGAGCAGTACTTC.

V is TRBV20-1 and J is TRBJ2-1; 12 bases map to TRBD1. The junction had 6 bases not matched to a gene; V was cut back by 1 base and J by 5 bases. CDR1 and CDR2 (germline): DFQATT, SNEGSKA (reference sequence). The CDR3 consists of 16 residues. CDR3 nucleotides: TGCAGTGCTAGAGGGGGACAGGGGGCCCACCACAATGAGCAGTTCTTC. Its translation: CSARGGQGAHHNEQFF.

The chain recombines TRBV4-2 with TRBJ2-5; perhaps TRBD1 as D (5 bases). The CDR3 sequence is 15 residues long. Germline CDR1 LGHNA, CDR2 YNFKEQ. The V end was cut by 6 bases, the J end by 2 bases, with 16 bases between. As DNA, the CDR3 is TGTGCCAGCAGTCAGATCAGGACACAACAAGAGACCCAGTACTTC. Translation gives CASSQIRTQQETQYF.

The chain employs TRBV10-3 and TRBJ2-7; 7 bases match TRBD2. Germline CDR1 and CDR2: ENHRY and SYGVKD. This CDR3 is built from 16 residues. With 2 bases clipped from V and 4 bases from J, the junction kept 11 bases outside the gene matches. CDR3 in DNA: TGTGCCATCAGTGAGCGAGGTGGCGGGAGCAGGTACGAGCAGTACTTC. Protein product: CAISERGGGSRYEQYF.

This clonotype was detected a few times. The CDR3 loop reads CASRKGAGSSYNEQYF. As DNA, the CDR3 is TGTGCCAGCAGGAAGGGCGCGGGGAGCTCCTACAATGAGCAGTACTTC. The rearrangement joins TRBV13 to TRBJ2-1; maybe TRBD2 (6 bases). Matching the DNA end better, TRBJ2-7 makes the J call doubtful. The CDR3 has 16 residues. The germline CDR1 and CDR2 sequences are PRHDT and FYEKMQ (reference sequence).

V is TRBV3-1 and J is TRBJ1-2; a weak D match, TRBD1 (5 bases). Trimming took off 0 bases at V and 4 bases at J, with 9 bases between the two ends. Germline CDR1 LGHDT, CDR2 YNNKEL (reference sequence). This CDR3 comprises 14 residues. The CDR3 nucleotides are TGTGCCAGCAGCCAAGAAGCACAGGTCTATGGCTACACCTTC. Amino acid sequence: CASSQEAQVYGYTF.

The sample holds a few counts of this clonotype. The rearrangement joins TRBV20-1 to TRBJ2-5, with a possible D match to TRBD2 (6 bases). V shed 8 bases and J shed 2 bases, with 15 bases lying between them. CDR3 length: 13 residues. Germline assignment: CDR1 DFQATT and CDR2 SNEGSKA (reference sequence). This chain's CDR3 is CSTSTGGQETQYF. CDR3 nucleotide sequence: TGCAGTACATCAACCGGAGGGCAAGAGACCCAGTACTTC.

This clonotype was seen a single time. This sequence joins TRBV6-2 or TRBV6-3 and TRBJ2-1, with 12 bases fitting TRBD2. J gave up 6 bases and V 5 bases, and 5 bases lay outside the gene matches. From germline, CDR1 is MNHEY and CDR2 SVGEGT. This CDR3 has 15 amino acids. This CDR3 reads CASSDQLAGGNEQFF. The CDR3 DNA reads as TGTGCCAGCAGTGACCAACTAGCGGGGGGCAATGAGCAGTTCTTC.

The gene calls are TRBV27 and TRBJ2-7; 7 nucleotides align to TRBD1. Losses at the gene ends were 8 bases for V and 4 bases for J; bases not matched to a gene: 5. The germline CDR1 and CDR2 sequences are MNHEY and SMNVEV (reference sequence). The CDR3 has 12 residues. The CDR3 nucleotides are TGTGCCAGCGGCGACAGGGCTTACGAGCAGTACTTC. Residues: CASGDRAYEQYF.

There are a few counts of this clonotype. V gene TRBV12-3 or TRBV12-4 combines with J gene TRBJ2-1; D is unclear. Trimming left V 7 bases short and J 8 bases short, with 9 bases between. The CDR3 is 11 residues long. The CDR3 region has the DNA TGTGCCAGCACCCTACGCGATGAGCAGTTCTTC. This sequence encodes CASTLRDEQFF.

This sequence joins TRBV20-1 and TRBJ2-1; D is ambiguous. V lost 3 bases to trimming and J lost 9 bases, with 12 bases between them. This CDR3 region has 12 residues. From germline, CDR1 is DFQATT and CDR2 SNEGSKA (reference sequence). The CDR3 sequence is CSASEVGIEQFF. The CDR3 nucleotides read TGCAGTGCTAGTGAAGTGGGAATTGAGCAGTTCTTC.

This clonotype was found many times. V is TRBV27 and J is TRBJ2-1, with 12 bases lining up with TRBD2. This CDR3 region has 15 residues. Unmatched junction bases numbered 1, after V lost 3 bases and J lost 4 bases. From germline, CDR1 is MNHEY and CDR2 SMNVEV (reference sequence). The CDR3, as DNA: TGTGCCAGCAGTTTCCTAGCGGGAGGGTACAATGAGCAGTTCTTC. Its protein is CASSFLAGGYNEQFF.

This chain connects TRBV7-9 to TRBJ2-7; D may be TRBD2 (5 bases). V was cut by 2 bases and J by 4 bases, with 12 bases left in between. The CDR3 loop spans 14 amino acids. Germline V gene data show CDR1 as SEHNR and CDR2 as FQNEAQ (reference sequence). CDR3 bases: TGTGCCAGCAGCTTACAAGGACTGAATTACGAGCAGTACTTC. As protein: CASSLQGLNYEQYF.

This clonotype came up a few times. CDR3 nucleotide sequence: TGCAGTGCTAGTCTGTCAGGGGTTGGCTACACCTTC. Its translation: CSASLSGVGYTF. The chain joins TRBV20-1 to TRBJ1-2; TRBD1 might be the D (6 bases). The germline gives CDR1 DFQATT, CDR2 SNEGSKA (reference sequence). V lost 3 bases and J lost 7, with 12 bases in between. This CDR3 is built from 12 residues.

This rearrangement joins TRBV24-1 to TRBJ1-4; D is uncertain. Germline V gene data show CDR1 as KGHDR and CDR2 as SFDVKD. There are 15 residues in the CDR3. Trimming left V 6 bases short and J 0 bases short, with 10 bases between. CDR3 sequence: CATSPGKTTNEKLFF. In DNA form, the CDR3 reads TGTGCCACCAGTCCAGGAAAAACAACTAATGAAAAACTGTTTTTT.

This chain uses TRBV27 with TRBJ2-7; weak D call: TRBD2 (5 bases). V was clipped by 5 bases and J by 7 bases, with 21 bases between them. Germline CDR1 and CDR2: MNHEY and SMNVEV (reference sequence). This CDR3 has 15 amino acids. This chain's CDR3 is CASSPLGAVPGEQYF. The CDR3 DNA sequence: TGTGCCAGCAGTCCCCTTGGAGCGGTCCCGGGAGAGCAGTACTTC.